The 29 T cell receptor beta chains below come from one sample, sequenced in a study of spatial heterogeneity in lung cancer. Study-level results: The study found that expanded intratumoral alpha and beta TCR counts tracked tumor mutation counts.

TCRdb independently ran MiXCR on the 5' RACE reads; one entry per CDR3 protein. This sample has about 16,000 distinct CDR3 sequences, with about 6.5% found just once. No antigen has been identified for these receptors. Time point specified: sample taken at primary tumor resection. This specimen consisted of lung tumor tissue, obtained at surgery. The receptors stem from a female donor with early-stage non-small cell lung cancer.

In its sample, this clonotype was seen many times. V and J are TRBV4-1 and TRBJ2-2, with TRBD1 as a possible D gene (5 bases). Germline-derived CDR1 and CDR2 are MGHRA and YSYEKL. This CDR3 is 18 amino acids long. The V end lost 1 base, the J end lost 3 bases, and 18 bases lay between the germline ends. The CDR3: CASSQVVGVGRDTGELFF. CDR3 nucleotides: TGCGCCAGCAGCCAAGTGGTTGGTGTGGGGCGCGACACCGGGGAGCTGTTTTTT.

This clonotype was counted many times. The chain uses TRBV6-1 and TRBJ2-2; the match to TRBD1 covers 11 bases. Germline loops: CDR1 MNHNS, CDR2 SASEGT. The CDR3 length is 15 residues. The trim removed 5 bases at V and 5 bases at J, leaving 4 bases unmatched. CDR3 sequence reads: CASSKDRGRTGELFF. The CDR3 nucleotides read TGTGCCAGCAGTAAGGACAGGGGGCGAACCGGGGAGCTGTTTTTT.

In this sample, this clonotype turned up many times. V gene TRBV29-1 combines with J gene TRBJ2-7; TRBD1 is a possible D gene (6 bases). The length of the CDR3 is 13 residues. Germline V CDR1 and CDR2: SQVTM, ANQGSEA. V lost 5 bases, J lost 2 bases, and 13 bases lay in between. CDR3 protein: CSVTLTGPYEQYF. Written as DNA, the CDR3 is TGCAGCGTTACCCTGACAGGACCCTACGAGCAGTACTTC.

This clonotype was counted ten times or more. V gene TRBV6-2 or TRBV6-3 combines with J gene TRBJ2-4; TRBD1 matches 7 bases. Germline CDR1 is MNHEY and CDR2 is SVGEGT. Germline trimming cut 6 bases from V and 9 bases from J; bases unmatched to any gene: 14. This CDR3 comprises 15 residues. The CDR3 region is CASSSPPAAGGIQYF. In nucleotides, the CDR3 is TGTGCCAGCAGCTCCCCTCCAGCGGCAGGGGGCATTCAGTACTTC.

This clonotype was counted at least ten times. The CDR3 region is CASSSTSTGGYSPLHF. The CDR3, as DNA: TGTGCCAGCAGTTCCACTTCGACAGGGGGCTATTCACCCCTCCACTTT. The V gene is TRBV28, the J gene TRBJ1-6; 10 bases align to TRBD1. There are 16 residues in the CDR3. The germline CDR1 and CDR2 sequences are MDHEN and SYDVKM. With 4 bases clipped from V and 8 bases from J, the junction kept 8 bases outside the gene matches.

This clonotype was seen ten or more times. The rearrangement links TRBV6-6 to TRBJ2-5, with 7 bases matching TRBD1. The CDR3 runs to 17 residues. Germline values: CDR1 MNHNY, CDR2 SVGAGI (reference sequence). With 6 bases clipped from V and 5 bases from J, the junction kept 18 bases outside the gene matches. The CDR3 sequence: CASSPASGGRRGETQYF. CDR3 in DNA: TGTGCCAGCAGCCCCGCGTCAGGGGGACGCCGTGGGGAGACCCAGTACTTC.

This clonotype was counted many times. The CDR3 region has the DNA TGTGCCAGCAGCTTGGGGCAGGGATCCTACAATGAGCAGTTCTTC. Translated, it gives CASSLGQGSYNEQFF. The chain is built from TRBV5-4 and TRBJ2-1, with D possibly matching TRBD1 (5 bases). The germline CDR1 and CDR2 sequences are SGHNT and YYREEE (reference sequence). The CDR3 consists of 15 residues. The germline V and J ends were trimmed by 0 bases and 1 base, with 8 bases remaining between them.

This clonotype showed up many times. The chain combines TRBV5-1 with TRBJ1-1, with 7 bases that match TRBD1. Germline V lookup: CDR1 SGHRS, CDR2 YFSETQ. This CDR3 has 14 amino acids. With 7 bases clipped from V and 0 bases from J, the junction kept 6 bases outside the gene matches. DNA for the CDR3: TGCGCCAGCTCAGGGGGTTTAATGAACACTGAAGCTTTCTTT. This gives the protein CASSGGLMNTEAFF.

Judged by abundance, this clonotype is medium-sized. This sequence joins TRBV7-3 and TRBJ2-3, with a weak D call TRBD1 (6 bases). CDR3 size: 14 residues. Trimming took off 5 bases at V and 4 bases at J, with 13 bases between the two ends. CDR1 SGHTA and CDR2 FQGTGA come from the germline V gene. CDR3 residues: CASSRDRRADTQYF. CDR3 DNA sequence: TGTGCCAGCAGCCGTGACAGGCGGGCAGATACGCAGTATTTT.

This clonotype occurred many times. J is TRBJ2-5 and V is TRBV10-3; 13 bases are a match to TRBD2. Trimming took 0 bases from V and 3 from J; bases not matched to a gene: 4. There are 17 residues in the CDR3. Germline V lookup: CDR1 ENHRY, CDR2 SYGVKD. CDR3 amino acids: CAISESSGTSGKETQYF. For the CDR3, the DNA is TGTGCCATCAGTGAGTCATCTGGGACTAGCGGGAAAGAGACCCAGTACTTC.

The chain carries TRBV4-3 and TRBJ2-4, with D maybe TRBD2 (5 bases). Germline lookup yields CDR1 LGHNA and CDR2 YSLEER. This CDR3 comprises 14 residues. Trimming pared 1 base from V and 10 bases from J, leaving 14 bases between. The CDR3 reads CASSQANSVSIQYF. CDR3 bases: TGCGCCAGCAGCCAAGCGAATAGCGTATCAATTCAGTACTTC.

The rearrangement joins TRBV19 to TRBJ1-5; 9 bases align to TRBD1. CDR1 is LNHDA, CDR2 SQIVND, per germline (reference sequence). The CDR3 contains 15 residues. Trimming cost V 6 bases and J 1 base; bases outside gene matches: 4. The CDR3 DNA reads TGTGCCAGTAGGACCACAGGGGGCAGCAATCAGCCCCAGCATTTT. It specifies CASRTTGGSNQPQHF. The full variable domain, rest sourced from reference TRBV19 and TRBJ1-5, is DGGITQSPKYLFRKEGQNVTLSCEQNLNHDAMYWYRQDPGQGLRLIYYSQIVNDFQKGDIAEGYSVSREKKESFPLTVTSAQKNPTAFYLCASRTTGGSNQPQHFGDGTRLSIL.

This clonotype has ten or more counts. The gene calls are TRBV28 and TRBJ2-7; 8 nucleotides align to TRBD1. Unmatched junction bases numbered 10, after V lost 5 bases and J lost 7 bases. This CDR3 region has 14 residues. In germline, CDR1 is MDHEN, CDR2 SYDVKM. The CDR3 loop is CASSAPGRGHEQYF. The CDR3 DNA follows: TGTGCCAGCAGTGCCCCGGGCAGGGGGCATGAGCAGTACTTC.

This clonotype was seen a few times. The chain couples TRBV2 to TRBJ2-2; 11 nucleotides line up with TRBD1. Germline CDR1 SNHLY, CDR2 FYNNEI. V trimming: 6 bases; J trimming: 5 bases; junction bases outside the gene matches: 5. The CDR3 extends over 15 amino acids. Here the CDR3 DNA reads TGTGCCAGCAGGGACAGGGGGCCTCAGACCGGGGAGCTGTTTTTT. Amino acid sequence: CASRDRGPQTGELFF. The variable domain in full, with the rest retrieved from reference TRBV2 and TRBJ2-2, is EPEVTQTPSHQVTQMGQEVILRCVPISNHLYFYWYRQILGQKVEFLVSFYNNEISEKSEIFDDQFSVERPDGSNFTLKIRSTKLEDSAMYFCASRDRGPQTGELFFGEGSRLTVL.

This clonotype was observed a handful of times. The chain is built from TRBV5-6 and TRBJ2-3; TRBD2 matches at 15 bases. The CDR3 has 17 residues. V shed 7 bases, J shed 4 bases, and the junction held 10 bases outside the gene matches. CDR1 and CDR2 from the germline V gene are SGHDT and YYEEEE. The CDR3 region is CASGLGLAGGPPDTQYF. The CDR3 DNA reads TGTGCCAGCGGCCTTGGACTAGCGGGGGGGCCCCCAGATACGCAGTATTTT.

This clonotype was counted ten times or more. The chain recombines TRBV28 with TRBJ2-5; a possible D gene is TRBD1 (5 bases). V gave up 8 bases and J gave up 2 bases, with 15 bases separating them. Germline V gene lookup returns CDR1 MDHEN and CDR2 SYDVKM. The CDR3 has 14 residues. The CDR3 nucleotides are TGTGCCAGCCGATCCCTGACAGTACAAGAGACCCAGTACTTC. Its protein product is CASRSLTVQETQYF.

The gene calls are TRBV12-3 or TRBV12-4 and TRBJ1-5; 12 bases match TRBD1. This CDR3 region has 16 residues. The ends lost 6 bases at V and 5 bases at J; junction bases unmatched: 8. The CDR3 is CASRSRDRGLYQPQHF. In nucleotides, the CDR3 is TGTGCCAGCAGGTCCCGGGACAGGGGGCTCTATCAGCCCCAGCATTTT.

There are many counts of this clonotype. The V call is TRBV7-9, the J call TRBJ2-2; 7 nucleotides line up with TRBD1. The length of the CDR3 is 16 residues. Germline loops: CDR1 SEHNR, CDR2 FQNEAQ (reference sequence). J gave up 2 bases and V 3 bases, and 6 bases lay outside the gene matches. The CDR3 DNA is TGTGCCAGCAGCTTGTGGACAGGACTCAACACCGGGGAGCTGTTTTTT. Translation gives CASSLWTGLNTGELFF.

This clonotype has at least ten counts. The chain links TRBV5-5 to TRBJ1-4; perhaps TRBD1 as D (5 bases). This CDR3 comprises 15 residues. Trimming removed 1 base at V and 5 bases at J, with 12 bases between. Germline V gives CDR1 SGHKS, CDR2 YYEKEE (reference sequence). The CDR3 DNA reads TGTGCCAGCAGCTTGTTTCAGGGATCGAATGAAAAACTGTTTTTT. Its protein product is CASSLFQGSNEKLFF.

The chain recombines TRBV12-3 or TRBV12-4 with TRBJ1-2, with 7 bases that match TRBD1. The V segment lost 5 bases and the J segment 6 bases; nucleotides outside the gene matches: 0. The CDR3 runs 11 residues. CDR3 bases: TGTGCCAGCAGTACAGGGGATGGCTACACCTTC. This translates into CASSTGDGYTF.

This clonotype was seen ten or more times. The chain combines TRBV11-1 with TRBJ2-5; D ambiguous. Trimming stripped 3 bases from V and 2 bases from J, with 7 bases between. Germline V lookup: CDR1 SGHAT, CDR2 FQDESV (reference sequence). This CDR3 is built from 13 residues. Here the CDR3 DNA reads TGTGCCAGCAGCTTTGGAATACAAGAGACCCAGTACTTC. Translation gives CASSFGIQETQYF. Drawing the rest from reference TRBV11-1 and TRBJ2-5, the complete variable domain is EAEVAQSPRYKITEKSQAVAFWCDPISGHATLYWYRQILGQGPELLVQFQDESVVDDSQLPKDRFSAERLKGVDSTLKIQPAELGDSAMYLCASSFGIQETQYFGPGTRLLVL.

This clonotype was seen repeatedly, ten times or more. This chain connects TRBV14 to TRBJ2-1; 8 nucleotides align to TRBD2. The trim removed 5 bases at V and 2 bases at J, leaving 5 bases unmatched. The CDR3 runs to 15 residues. The germline V gene encodes CDR1 SGHDN and CDR2 FVKESK. The CDR3: CASSVGGAAYNEQFF. The CDR3 nucleotides read TGTGCCAGCAGCGTCGGGGGGGCCGCCTACAATGAGCAGTTCTTC.

This clonotype showed up many times. The chain links TRBV5-1 to TRBJ2-1; D gene uncertain. Germline V gives CDR1 SGHRS, CDR2 YFSETQ. The CDR3 is made up of 14 amino acids. The V gene lost 4 bases and the J gene lost 7 bases, with 15 bases spanning the gap. CDR3 region: CASSLGGASNEQFF. The DNA for the CDR3 is TGCGCCAGCAGCCTGGGCGGCGCCTCGAATGAGCAGTTCTTC.

The table lists this clonotype with many counts. The chain couples TRBV3-1 to TRBJ2-5; 9 bases agree with TRBD2. Losses at the gene ends were 8 bases for V and 5 bases for J; bases not matched to a gene: 9. CDR3 length: 14 residues. Germline V gives CDR1 LGHDT, CDR2 YNNKEL (reference sequence). The CDR3 reads CASQRGAGKETQYF. CDR3 DNA: TGTGCCAGCCAGCGGGGGGCCGGGAAGGAGACCCAGTACTTC.

By sample fraction, this clonotype is medium-sized. Germline is not matched at one junction end, which may reflect a read error. V gene TRBV28 combines with J gene TRBJ2-4; either TRBD1 or TRBD2 may fit D (5 bases each). Germline V gene sequence: CDR1 MDHEN, CDR2 SYDVKM. The length of the CDR3 is 12 residues. In nucleotides, the CDR3 is TGTGCCAGCAGTTCTGGGACCCGACTCGAGGGGTTC. Translating it yields CASSSGTRLEGF.

A word on this clonotype: Being one base from a much bigger clone, this may be a read error. J is TRBJ2-1 and V is TRBV6-2 or TRBV6-3, with unresolved D. This CDR3 contains 13 residues. Looked up from germline, CDR1 is MNHEY and CDR2 is SVGEGT. The CDR3 loop reads CASGPYSHNEQFF. CDR3 sequence (DNA): TGTGCCAGCGGCCCTTACTCCCACAATGAGCAGTTCTTC.

This clonotype was seen many times. V and J are TRBV10-3 and TRBJ1-2, with 9 positions matching TRBD1. The germline V gene encodes CDR1 ENHRY and CDR2 SYGVKD. V shed 7 bases and J 5 bases; nucleotides not matched to a gene: 17. CDR3 length equals 17 residues. This chain's CDR3 is CAIIPNGTGPGGYGYTF. The CDR3 DNA reads as TGTGCCATCATTCCTAATGGGACAGGGCCCGGAGGTTATGGCTACACCTTC.

This clonotype was seen many times. V usage is TRBV9 and J usage is TRBJ2-2, with D unclear. Trimming took off 0 bases at V and 0 bases at J, with 9 bases between the two ends. Germline V gene lookup returns CDR1 SGDLS and CDR2 YYNGEE. The CDR3 spans 16 residues. CDR3: CASSVVGRANTGELFF. Here the CDR3 DNA reads TGTGCCAGCAGCGTAGTCGGAAGGGCGAACACCGGGGAGCTGTTTTTT.

J is TRBJ2-3 and V is TRBV20-1; TRBD1 aligns across 10 bases. V gave up 6 bases and J gave up 2 bases; unmatched junction bases: 11. Germline CDR1 is DFQATT and CDR2 is SNEGSKA (reference sequence). The length of the CDR3 is 16 residues. This CDR3 reads CSARQGASKVTDTQYF. In DNA, the CDR3 is TGCAGTGCCCGACAGGGGGCTAGCAAGGTCACAGATACGCAGTATTTT.